Presented here are 9 T cell receptor beta chains from one specimen sequenced in a study of patients and donors after allogeneic stem cell transplantation. TCRdb reprocessed the RT-PCR reads with MiXCR, giving one entry per CDR3 protein. The data hold 200,000 to 250,000 distinct CDR3 sequences, with 13% to 15% observed a single time. What was sequenced was blood, either unsorted or a sorted T cell fraction (not recorded which). Receptors were obtained from a human donor who was either an allogeneic HSCT recipient or a stem cell or donor lymphocyte infusion donor (not recorded which). It is not recorded whose cells these are; they may come from a transplant donor.

This clonotype was counted a few times. The chain links TRBV11-2 to TRBJ2-7, with D unresolved. CDR1 and CDR2 (germline): SGHAT, FQNNGV. The V and J ends lost 8 bases and 3 bases respectively, with 14 bases between them. This CDR3 has 13 amino acids. In DNA, the CDR3 is TGTGCCAGCGGCAACGCAGAATACTACGAGCAGTACTTC. This codes for CASGNAEYYEQYF.

This sequence joins TRBV2 and TRBJ2-7; 7 nucleotides align to TRBD1. Per germline, CDR1 SNHLY and CDR2 FYNNEI. The length of the CDR3 is 18 residues. V was pared by 2 bases and J by 1 base, with 14 bases of the junction left unmatched. This CDR3 is CASSEPIGGRESSYEQYF. Here the CDR3 DNA reads TGTGCCAGCAGTGAACCTATAGGGGGCAGGGAATCATCCTACGAGCAGTACTTC.

This clonotype was seen a few times. This chain connects TRBV3-1 to TRBJ1-6; weak D call: TRBD1 (5 bases). In germline, CDR1 is LGHDT, CDR2 YNNKEL (reference sequence). Trimming stripped 1 base from V and 8 bases from J, with 15 bases between. The CDR3 length is 16 residues. CDR3: CASSQVAGQVHSPLHF. In DNA, the CDR3 is TGTGCCAGCAGCCAAGTTGCAGGGCAGGTCCATTCACCCCTCCACTTT.

This clonotype was detected many times. This sequence joins TRBV6-1 and TRBJ1-5; TRBD1 aligns across 7 bases. With V trimmed by 3 bases and J by 4 bases, 6 bases remained unmatched. This CDR3 has 15 residues. Looked up from germline, CDR1 is MNHNS and CDR2 is SASEGT. The CDR3 sequence is CASSDNRGANQPQHF. CDR3 coding DNA: TGTGCCAGCAGTGATAACAGGGGAGCGAATCAGCCCCAGCATTTT.

This clonotype was detected ten times or more. The gene calls are TRBV15 and TRBJ1-1; no firm D call. V gave up 5 bases and J gave up 7 bases, with 11 bases separating them. The germline CDR1 and CDR2 sequences are LNHNV and YYDKDF (reference sequence). The CDR3 is made up of 12 amino acids. The CDR3 protein is CATSPNEREAFF. The CDR3 DNA reads TGTGCCACCAGCCCTAACGAGCGTGAAGCTTTCTTT.

The rearrangement links TRBV23-1 to TRBJ1-5; D perhaps matches TRBD1 (5 bases). TRBV23-1 has ORF status, its function being uncertain. This CDR3 comprises 15 residues. Trimming stripped 0 bases from V and 4 bases from J, with 10 bases between. The CDR3 region has the DNA TGCGCCAGCAGTCAATCAGCGGGGCCGAATCAGCCCCAGCATTTT. Encoded protein: CASSQSAGPNQPQHF.

This clonotype came up a few times. The rearrangement links TRBV5-1 to TRBJ2-1; tentatively, D is TRBD2 (5 bases). The germline V and J ends were trimmed by 4 bases and 7 bases, with 15 bases remaining between them. This CDR3 comprises 14 residues. Germline CDR1 and CDR2: SGHRS and YFSETQ. Here the CDR3 reads CASSIMAGDNEQFF. CDR3 in DNA: TGCGCCAGCAGCATTATGGCGGGTGATAATGAGCAGTTCTTC. Full variable domain (missing parts from reference TRBV5-1 and TRBJ2-1): KAGVTQTPRYLIKTRGQQVTLSCSPISGHRSVSWYQQTPGQGLQFLFEYFSETQRNKGNFPGRFSGRQFSNSRSEMNVSTLELGDSALYLCASSIMAGDNEQFFGPGTRLTVL.

This clonotype was counted only a few times. The chain recombines TRBV4-1 with TRBJ2-5; the D gene could be TRBD1 or TRBD2 (5 bases each). The V gene lost 4 bases and the J gene lost 5 bases, with 11 bases spanning the gap. Germline V gene data show CDR1 as MGHRA and CDR2 as YSYEKL. The CDR3 is 13 residues long. This CDR3 is CASSRGPRETQYF. The CDR3 region has the DNA TGCGCCAGCAGCCGGGGACCACGGGAGACCCAGTACTTC.

This clonotype was found many times. The genes are TRBV11-2 and TRBJ2-5, with D tentatively TRBD1 or TRBD2 (5 bases each). The CDR3 extends over 14 amino acids. The germline V gene has CDR1 SGHAT and CDR2 FQNNGV. Trimming pared 3 bases from V and 4 bases from J, leaving 12 bases between. The CDR3 DNA is TGTGCCAGCAGCTTGTCCGGGGCGCGAGAGACCCAGTACTTC. It encodes CASSLSGARETQYF.